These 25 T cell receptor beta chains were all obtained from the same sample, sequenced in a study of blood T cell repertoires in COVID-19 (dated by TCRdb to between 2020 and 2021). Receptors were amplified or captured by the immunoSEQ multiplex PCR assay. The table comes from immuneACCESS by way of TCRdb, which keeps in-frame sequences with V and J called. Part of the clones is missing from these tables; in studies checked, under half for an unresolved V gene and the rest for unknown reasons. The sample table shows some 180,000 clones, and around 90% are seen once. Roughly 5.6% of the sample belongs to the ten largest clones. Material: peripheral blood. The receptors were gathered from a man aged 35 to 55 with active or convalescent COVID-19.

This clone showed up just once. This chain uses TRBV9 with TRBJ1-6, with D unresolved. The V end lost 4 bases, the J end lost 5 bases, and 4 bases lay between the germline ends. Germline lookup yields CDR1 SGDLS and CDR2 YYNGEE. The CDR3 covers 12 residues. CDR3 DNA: TGTGCCAGCAGCCCTCATAATTCACCCCTCCACTTT. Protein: CASSPHNSPLHF.

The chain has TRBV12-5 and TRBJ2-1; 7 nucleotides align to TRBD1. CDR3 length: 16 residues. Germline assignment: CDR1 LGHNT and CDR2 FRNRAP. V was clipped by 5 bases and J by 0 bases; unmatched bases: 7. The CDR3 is CASGPGTASSYNEQFF. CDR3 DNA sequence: TGTGCTAGTGGTCCCGGGACAGCTAGCTCCTACAATGAGCAGTTCTTC.

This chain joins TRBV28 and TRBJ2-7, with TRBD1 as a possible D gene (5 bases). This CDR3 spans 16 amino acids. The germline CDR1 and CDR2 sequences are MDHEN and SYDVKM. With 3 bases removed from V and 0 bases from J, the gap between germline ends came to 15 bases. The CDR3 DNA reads TGTGCCAGCAGTTTCAGCCACAGGCTTAACTCCTACGAGCAGTACTTC. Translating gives CASSFSHRLNSYEQYF. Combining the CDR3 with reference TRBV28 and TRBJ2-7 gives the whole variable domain DVKVTQSSRYLVKRTGEKVFLECVQDMDHENMFWYRQDPGLGLRLIYFSYDVKMKEKGDIPEGYSVSREKKERFSLILESASTNQTSMYLCASSFSHRLNSYEQYFGPGTRLTVT.

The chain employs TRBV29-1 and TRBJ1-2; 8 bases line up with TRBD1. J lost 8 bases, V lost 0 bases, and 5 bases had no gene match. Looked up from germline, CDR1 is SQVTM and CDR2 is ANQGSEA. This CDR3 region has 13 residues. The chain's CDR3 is CSVEDQDREGYTF. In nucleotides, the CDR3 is TGCAGCGTTGAAGATCAGGACAGGGAAGGCTACACCTTC.

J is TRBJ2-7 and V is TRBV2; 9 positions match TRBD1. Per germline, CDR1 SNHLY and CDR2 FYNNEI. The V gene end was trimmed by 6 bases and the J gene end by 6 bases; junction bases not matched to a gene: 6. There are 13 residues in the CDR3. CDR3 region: CASRPTGGGEQYF. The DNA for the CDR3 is TGTGCCAGCAGACCTACAGGGGGCGGCGAGCAGTACTTC.

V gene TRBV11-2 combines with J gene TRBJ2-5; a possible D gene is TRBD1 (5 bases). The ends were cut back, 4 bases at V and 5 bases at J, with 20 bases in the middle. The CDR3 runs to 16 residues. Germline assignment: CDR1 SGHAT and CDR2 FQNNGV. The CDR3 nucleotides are TGTGCCAGCAGCTCCCAAGGGGTCTGGGGATCGGAGACCCAGTACTTC. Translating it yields CASSSQGVWGSETQYF.

CDR3 in DNA: TGCGCCAGCAGCTCGTCGTGGGGGGCTGAAGCTTTCTTT. Its translation is CASSSSWGAEAFF. The chain has TRBV5-1 and TRBJ1-1; weak D call: TRBD1 (5 bases). CDR1 and CDR2 from the germline V gene are SGHRS and YFSETQ. This CDR3 comprises 13 residues. V was trimmed by 3 bases and J by 6 bases, leaving 12 bases between them.

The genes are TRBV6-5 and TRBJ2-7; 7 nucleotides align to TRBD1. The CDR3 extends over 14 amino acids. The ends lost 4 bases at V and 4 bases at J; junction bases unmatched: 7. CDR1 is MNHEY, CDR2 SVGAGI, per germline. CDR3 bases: TGTGCCAGCAGTTTCACCGGGACAGATTACGAGCAGTACTTC. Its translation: CASSFTGTDYEQYF.

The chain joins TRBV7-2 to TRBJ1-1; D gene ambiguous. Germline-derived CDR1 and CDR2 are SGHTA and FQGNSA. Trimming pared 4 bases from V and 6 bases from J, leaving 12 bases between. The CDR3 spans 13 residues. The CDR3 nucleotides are TGTGCCAGCAGCTCCCATGGCGGGGCTGAAGCTTTCTTT. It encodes CASSSHGGAEAFF.

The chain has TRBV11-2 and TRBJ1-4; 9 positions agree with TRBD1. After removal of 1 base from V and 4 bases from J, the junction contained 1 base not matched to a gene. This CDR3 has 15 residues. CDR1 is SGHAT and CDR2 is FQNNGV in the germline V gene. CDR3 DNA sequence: TGTGCCAGCAGCTTAGGACAGGGGGTTAATGAAAAACTGTTTTTT. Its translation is CASSLGQGVNEKLFF.

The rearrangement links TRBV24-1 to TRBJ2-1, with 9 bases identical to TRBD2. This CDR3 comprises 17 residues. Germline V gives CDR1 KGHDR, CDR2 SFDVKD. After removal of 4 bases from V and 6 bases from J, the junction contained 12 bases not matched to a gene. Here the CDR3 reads CATSDPSGLAGLNEQFF. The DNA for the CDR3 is TGTGCCACCAGTGACCCCTCAGGGCTAGCGGGGCTCAATGAGCAGTTCTTC.

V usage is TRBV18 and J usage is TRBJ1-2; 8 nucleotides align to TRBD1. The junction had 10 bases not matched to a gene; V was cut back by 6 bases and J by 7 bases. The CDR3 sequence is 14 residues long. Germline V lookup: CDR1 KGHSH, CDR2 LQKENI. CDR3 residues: CASSDRTGQGGYTF. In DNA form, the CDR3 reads TGTGCCAGCTCCGACCGGACAGGGCAGGGTGGCTACACCTTC.

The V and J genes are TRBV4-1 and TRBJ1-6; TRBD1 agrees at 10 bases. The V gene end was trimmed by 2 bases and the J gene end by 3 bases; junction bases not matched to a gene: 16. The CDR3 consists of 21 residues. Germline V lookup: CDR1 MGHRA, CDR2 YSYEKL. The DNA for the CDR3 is TGCGCCAGCAGCCAAAAGGGGGTGGGGACAGGGGACTTACTCTATAATTCACCCCTCCACTTT. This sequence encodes CASSQKGVGTGDLLYNSPLHF.

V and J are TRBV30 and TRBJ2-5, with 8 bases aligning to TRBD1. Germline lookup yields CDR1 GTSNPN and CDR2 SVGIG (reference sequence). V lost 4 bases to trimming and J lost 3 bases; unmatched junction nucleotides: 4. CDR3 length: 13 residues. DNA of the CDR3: TGTGCCTGGAATTGGGACAGGAAAGAGACCCAGTACTTC. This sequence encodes CAWNWDRKETQYF. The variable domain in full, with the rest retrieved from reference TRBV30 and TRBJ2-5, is SQTIHQWPATLVQPVGSPLSLECTVEGTSNPNLYWYRQAAGRGLQLLFYSVGIGQISSEVPQNLSASRPQDRQFILSSKKLLLSDSGFYLCAWNWDRKETQYFGPGTRLLVL.

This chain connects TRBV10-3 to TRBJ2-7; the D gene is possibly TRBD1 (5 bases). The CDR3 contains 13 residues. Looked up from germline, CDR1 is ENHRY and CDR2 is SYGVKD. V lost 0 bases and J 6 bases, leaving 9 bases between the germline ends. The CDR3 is CAISESSGLEQYF. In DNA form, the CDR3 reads TGTGCCATCAGTGAGTCTTCAGGGCTCGAGCAGTACTTC.

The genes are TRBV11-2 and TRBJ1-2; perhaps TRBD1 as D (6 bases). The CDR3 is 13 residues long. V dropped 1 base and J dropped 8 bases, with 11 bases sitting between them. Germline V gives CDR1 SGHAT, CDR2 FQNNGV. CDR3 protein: CASSLAAGVGYTF. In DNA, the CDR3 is TGTGCCAGCAGCTTAGCAGCAGGGGTGGGCTACACCTTC.

The CDR3 loop is CASSELAGATNEQFF. The DNA of the CDR3 is TGTGCCAGCAGCGAGCTAGCGGGAGCAACCAATGAGCAGTTCTTC. The genes are TRBV11-2 and TRBJ2-1; TRBD2 aligns across 10 bases. Germline trimming cut 5 bases from V and 6 bases from J; bases unmatched to any gene: 7. Looked up from germline, CDR1 is SGHAT and CDR2 is FQNNGV. This CDR3 has 15 amino acids.

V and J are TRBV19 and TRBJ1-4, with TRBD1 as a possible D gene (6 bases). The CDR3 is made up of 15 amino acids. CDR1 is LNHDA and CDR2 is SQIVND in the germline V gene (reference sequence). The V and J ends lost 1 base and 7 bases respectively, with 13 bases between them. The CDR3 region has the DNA TGTGCCAGTAGTATAGTGAGGGGAGGGGGTGAAAAACTGTTTTTT. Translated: CASSIVRGGGEKLFF.

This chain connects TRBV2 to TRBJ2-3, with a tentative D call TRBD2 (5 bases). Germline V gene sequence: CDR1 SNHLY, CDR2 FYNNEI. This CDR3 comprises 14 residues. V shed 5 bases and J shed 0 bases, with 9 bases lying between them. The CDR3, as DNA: TGTGCCAGCAGTCGAGAGCGGAGCACAGATACGCAGTATTTT. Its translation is CASSRERSTDTQYF.

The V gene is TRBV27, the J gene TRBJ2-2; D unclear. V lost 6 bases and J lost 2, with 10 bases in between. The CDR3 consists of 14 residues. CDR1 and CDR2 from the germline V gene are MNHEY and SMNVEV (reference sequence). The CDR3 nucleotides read TGTGCCAGCAGGTTTGGCAGAAACACCGGGGAGCTGTTTTTT. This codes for CASRFGRNTGELFF.

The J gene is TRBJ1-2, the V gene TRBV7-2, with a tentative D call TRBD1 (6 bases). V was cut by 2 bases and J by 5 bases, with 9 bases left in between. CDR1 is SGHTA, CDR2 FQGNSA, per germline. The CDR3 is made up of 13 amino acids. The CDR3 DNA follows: TGTGCCAGCAGCTTAAGGACAGATTATGGCTACACCTTC. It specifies CASSLRTDYGYTF.

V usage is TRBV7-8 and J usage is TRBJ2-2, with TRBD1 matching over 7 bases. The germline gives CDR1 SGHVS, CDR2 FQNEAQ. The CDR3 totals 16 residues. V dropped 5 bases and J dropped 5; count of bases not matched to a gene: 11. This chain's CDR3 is CASSQLYTGATGELFF. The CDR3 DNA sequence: TGTGCCAGCAGCCAATTATACACAGGGGCTACCGGGGAGCTGTTTTTT.

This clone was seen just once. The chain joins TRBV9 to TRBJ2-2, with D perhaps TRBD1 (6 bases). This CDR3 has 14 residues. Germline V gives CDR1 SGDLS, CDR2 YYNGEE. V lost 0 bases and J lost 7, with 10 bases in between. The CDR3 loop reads CASSVAQGGGELFF. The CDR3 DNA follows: TGTGCCAGCAGCGTAGCACAGGGCGGCGGGGAGCTGTTTTTT. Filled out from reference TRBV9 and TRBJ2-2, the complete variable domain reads DSGVTQTPKHLITATGQRVTLRCSPRSGDLSVYWYQQSLDQGLQFLIQYYNGEERAKGNILERFSAQQFPDLHSELNLSSLELGDSALYFCASSVAQGGGELFFGEGSRLTVL.

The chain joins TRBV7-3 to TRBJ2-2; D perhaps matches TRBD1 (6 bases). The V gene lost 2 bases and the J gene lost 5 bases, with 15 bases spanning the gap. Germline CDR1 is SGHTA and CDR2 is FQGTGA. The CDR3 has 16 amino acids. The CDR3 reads CASSLYRVPLTGELFF. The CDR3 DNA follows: TGTGCCAGCAGCTTATACAGGGTTCCCCTGACCGGGGAGCTGTTTTTT.

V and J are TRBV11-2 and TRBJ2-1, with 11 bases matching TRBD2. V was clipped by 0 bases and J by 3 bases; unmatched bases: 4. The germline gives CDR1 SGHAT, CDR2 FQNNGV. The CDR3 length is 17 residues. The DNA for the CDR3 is TGTGCCAGCAGCTTAGACCCTCTAGCGGGAGGCTACAATGAGCAGTTCTTC. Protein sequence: CASSLDPLAGGYNEQFF.